Following are 27 T cell receptor beta chains from one sample sequenced in a study of blood T cell repertoires in COVID-19. Clones were sequenced by immunoSEQ multiplex PCR, and TCRdb holds only the in-frame ones, with some missing. The sample has 80,000 to 100,000 clones, about nine tenths seen once. The specimen sequenced was peripheral blood. The receptor set was obtained from a man aged 55 to 70 with acute or convalescent COVID-19.

The chain is built from TRBV11-2 and TRBJ1-1; a weak D match, TRBD1 (5 bases). Germline CDR1 is SGHAT and CDR2 is FQNNGV. The V end lost 5 bases, the J end lost 5 bases, and 18 bases lay between the germline ends. The CDR3 runs to 15 residues. CDR3 DNA: TGTGCCAGCAGCACCGGGCAGAGCGGGGGGACTGAAGCTTTCTTT. Its protein is CASSTGQSGGTEAFF.

This chain joins TRBV10-3 and TRBJ1-5; D is perhaps TRBD1 (6 bases). Germline V gives CDR1 ENHRY, CDR2 SYGVKD. The length of the CDR3 is 15 residues. Trimming took 3 bases from V and 3 from J, leaving 12 bases between them. The chain's CDR3 is CAISDNRVLNQPQHF. The CDR3 DNA reads TGTGCCATCAGTGACAACAGGGTTCTCAATCAGCCCCAGCATTTT.

The V gene is TRBV28, the J gene TRBJ2-5, with unresolved D. The CDR3 is 13 amino acids. V gave up 6 bases and J gave up 5 bases, with 13 bases separating them. The germline V gene has CDR1 MDHEN and CDR2 SYDVKM. The CDR3 sequence: CASSSPSRETQYF. DNA for the CDR3: TGTGCCAGCAGCTCGCCCTCTCGGGAGACCCAGTACTTC.

The chain recombines TRBV6-4 with TRBJ1-4; the D gene is possibly TRBD1 (5 bases). The CDR3 is 15 residues long. The V end was cut by 0 bases, the J end by 10 bases, with 15 bases between. Germline V CDR1 and CDR2: MRHNA, SNTAGT. In DNA form, the CDR3 reads TGTGCCAGCAGTGACTCGTCAAATCAGGGTAGAAAACTGTTTTTT. It specifies CASSDSSNQGRKLFF.

The CDR3 spells CATSRDRVHEQFF. As DNA, the CDR3 is TGTGCCACCAGCCGGGACAGGGTGCATGAGCAGTTCTTC. The V gene is TRBV2, the J gene TRBJ2-1; 9 bases align to TRBD1. The ends lost 10 bases at V and 8 bases at J; junction bases unmatched: 9. The CDR3 consists of 13 residues. Germline V gene lookup returns CDR1 SNHLY and CDR2 FYNNEI.

The CDR3 region has the DNA TGTGCCAGCTCACCACAACAGCTAAACACCGGGGAGCTGTTTTTT. Protein product: CASSPQQLNTGELFF. The chain is built from TRBV18 and TRBJ2-2; D unresolved. From germline, CDR1 is KGHSH and CDR2 LQKENI. This CDR3 spans 15 amino acids. V was pared by 1 base and J by 2 bases, with 8 bases between.

The rearrangement joins TRBV10-3 to TRBJ1-2, with a possible D match to TRBD1 (5 bases). The CDR3 is made up of 16 amino acids. Germline V gene sequence: CDR1 ENHRY, CDR2 SYGVKD. The V gene lost 6 bases and the J gene lost 2 bases, with 19 bases spanning the gap. For the CDR3, the DNA is TGTGCCATCAGCGGCGCGGGGGAGGAAGAGAACTATGGCTACACCTTC. Protein product: CAISGAGEEENYGYTF.

A single count supports this clone. The rearrangement joins TRBV18 to TRBJ1-5; 7 bases are a match to TRBD1. This CDR3 region has 15 residues. CDR1 is KGHSH, CDR2 LQKENI, per germline. V was clipped by 1 base and J by 7 bases; unmatched bases: 7. The DNA for the CDR3 is TGTGCCAGCTCACCACTGAACAGGGGAGGCCAGCCCCAGCATTTT. Its protein is CASSPLNRGGQPQHF.

The chain couples TRBV13 to TRBJ2-1, with D perhaps TRBD2 (5 bases). Trimming removed 6 bases from V and 5 bases from J, with 14 bases in between. CDR3 size: 14 residues. CDR1 and CDR2 from the germline V gene are PRHDT and FYEKMQ (reference sequence). This CDR3 reads CASSLMATNNEQFF. CDR3 DNA: TGTGCCAGCAGTCTGATGGCGACTAACAATGAGCAGTTCTTC.

This chain links TRBV18 with TRBJ2-5; D not resolved. Trimming removed 0 bases from V and 2 bases from J, with 4 bases in between. CDR1 is KGHSH, CDR2 LQKENI, per germline. The CDR3 loop spans 13 amino acids. The DNA for the CDR3 is TGTGCCAGCTCACCACCCTCTCAAGAGACCCAGTACTTC. It specifies CASSPPSQETQYF.

This rearrangement joins TRBV7-9 to TRBJ1-1, with 7 positions matching TRBD1. J lost 6 bases, V lost 3 bases, and 4 bases had no gene match. Germline V gene sequence: CDR1 SEHNR, CDR2 FQNEAQ (reference sequence). This CDR3 is built from 13 residues. The CDR3 region has the DNA TGTGCCAGCAGCTTCTCGACAGGGTCTGAAGCTTTCTTT. Translation: CASSFSTGSEAFF.

The rearrangement links TRBV5-4 to TRBJ1-2; no definite D call. Trimming removed 3 bases at V and 0 bases at J, with 6 bases between. The CDR3 runs to 13 residues. Germline V gene data show CDR1 as SGHNT and CDR2 as YYREEE (reference sequence). The CDR3 nucleotides read TGTGCCAGCAGCTCGCAGGCTAACTATGGCTACACCTTC. Encoded protein: CASSSQANYGYTF.

CDR3 coding DNA: TGTGCCACCAGTGACCCCGGGTCTCCTCCCGAGGAGCAGTTCTTC. It is translated as CATSDPGSPPEEQFF. The rearrangement uses TRBV24-1 and TRBJ2-1; D unresolved. With 4 bases removed from V and 10 bases from J, the gap between germline ends came to 19 bases. The CDR3 loop spans 15 amino acids. Germline V gives CDR1 KGHDR, CDR2 SFDVKD.

Notes on this clone: The same CDR3 can be traced to other DNA sequences in this sample. CDR3: CASRKGGVNNEQFF. In nucleotides, the CDR3 is TGTGCCAGCAGGAAGGGGGGGGTCAACAATGAGCAGTTCTTC. J is TRBJ2-1 and V is TRBV27; D may be TRBD2 (7 bases). V dropped 6 bases and J dropped 5 bases, with 14 bases sitting between them. CDR1 and CDR2 (germline): MNHEY, SMNVEV (reference sequence). The CDR3 is made up of 14 amino acids.

The DNA of the CDR3 is TGTGCCAGCAGCCTTTCTAGTGTAGGGGCTAACTATGGCTACACCTTC. It encodes CASSLSSVGANYGYTF. This chain joins TRBV7-9 and TRBJ1-2, with D tentatively TRBD1 (5 bases). Trimming cost V 5 bases and J 0 bases, with 16 bases left between them. The CDR3 covers 16 residues. Germline V gene sequence: CDR1 SEHNR, CDR2 FQNEAQ (reference sequence).

The rearrangement joins TRBV3-1 (or the pseudogene TRBV3-2) to TRBJ2-2; a weak D match, TRBD2 (6 bases). Between the trimmed V and J ends, which lost 6 bases and 1 base, there was a span of 15 bases. The CDR3 is 16 residues long. Germline V gene lookup returns CDR1 LGHDT and CDR2 YNNKEL (reference sequence). The CDR3 nucleotides read TGTGCCAGCAGTGATCCGGGACTGAAGAACACCGGGGAGCTGTTTTTT. Translated, it gives CASSDPGLKNTGELFF.

This clone was seen only once. The rearrangement joins TRBV7-8 to TRBJ1-3, with D tentatively TRBD1 (6 bases). The CDR3 runs to 17 residues. Germline V lookup: CDR1 SGHVS, CDR2 FQNEAQ. The germline V and J ends were trimmed by 3 bases and 0 bases, with 15 bases remaining between them. Here the CDR3 reads CASSLFTSGASGNTIYF. CDR3 coding DNA: TGTGCCAGCAGCTTGTTCACCTCAGGGGCCTCTGGAAACACCATATATTTT. The entire variable domain, with the rest obtained from reference TRBV7-8 and TRBJ1-3, is as follows: GAGVSQSPRYKVAKRGQDVALRCDPISGHVSLFWYQQALGQGPEFLTYFQNEAQLDKSGLPSDRFFAERPEGSVSTLKIQRTQQEDSAVYLCASSLFTSGASGNTIYFGEGSWLTVV.

The chain couples TRBV29-1 to TRBJ1-2; D is unresolved. The V gene's germline CDR1 is SQVTM and CDR2 ANQGSEA. The CDR3 is 13 amino acids. Trimming left V 6 bases short and J 7 bases short, with 18 bases between. CDR3 nucleotides: TGCAGCGTAGAAAGGGCCGCGGCGGGTGGCTACACCTTC. It translates to CSVERAAAGGYTF.

The genes are TRBV2 and TRBJ1-2; D is possibly TRBD1 (6 bases). Germline CDR1 is SNHLY and CDR2 is FYNNEI. The V end was cut by 2 bases, the J end by 8 bases, with 15 bases between. This CDR3 comprises 14 residues. CDR3 sequence reads: CASSEIRQGNGYTF. Here the CDR3 DNA reads TGTGCCAGCAGTGAAATCCGGCAGGGGAACGGCTACACCTTC.

The V and J genes are TRBV29-1 and TRBJ2-5; D possibly corresponds to TRBD1 (6 bases). The V end was cut by 6 bases, the J end by 2 bases, with 10 bases between. Germline V gene sequence: CDR1 SQVTM, CDR2 ANQGSEA. The CDR3 consists of 12 residues. The CDR3, as DNA: TGCAGCGTAGACAGGTCACAAGAGACCCAGTACTTC. Protein: CSVDRSQETQYF.

The chain uses TRBV4-1 and TRBJ1-1; maybe TRBD1 (5 bases). Germline V gene sequence: CDR1 MGHRA, CDR2 YSYEKL. V lost 5 bases, J lost 5 bases, and 12 bases lay in between. The CDR3 consists of 13 residues. DNA of the CDR3: TGCGCCAGCAGCACACCCCGGGGGACTGAAGCTTTCTTT. Protein: CASSTPRGTEAFF.

The gene calls are TRBV30 and TRBJ1-4; 8 positions match TRBD1. The CDR3 contains 13 residues. Germline V lookup: CDR1 GTSNPN, CDR2 SVGIG (reference sequence). With 1 base clipped from V and 7 bases from J, the junction kept 2 bases outside the gene matches. CDR3 in DNA: TGTGCCTGGAGTGGGACAGGGTCTGAAAAACTGTTTTTT. Amino acid sequence: CAWSGTGSEKLFF. The whole variable domain, remainder taken from reference TRBV30 and TRBJ1-4, is SQTIHQWPATLVQPVGSPLSLECTVEGTSNPNLYWYRQAAGRGLQLLFYSVGIGQISSEVPQNLSASRPQDRQFILSSKKLLLSDSGFYLCAWSGTGSEKLFFGSGTQLSVL.

The chain couples TRBV6-4 to TRBJ1-5; maybe TRBD1 (6 bases). Trimming removed 6 bases from V and 5 bases from J, with 17 bases in between. The CDR3 covers 15 residues. Germline CDR1 is MRHNA and CDR2 is SNTAGT. The CDR3 nucleotides are TGTGCCAGCAGCCAACCCCACAGGGAGTATCAGCCCCAGCATTTT. The encoded protein is CASSQPHREYQPQHF.

The chain recombines TRBV5-4 with TRBJ1-5, with 7 positions matching TRBD1. Germline CDR1 is SGHNT and CDR2 is YYREEE (reference sequence). Trimming at V came to 0 bases and at J to 2 bases, leaving 2 bases not matched to a gene. CDR3 length: 15 residues. Here the CDR3 DNA reads TGTGCCAGCAGCTTGGGAAGGGGGCGCAATCAGCCCCAGCATTTT. Translation gives CASSLGRGRNQPQHF.

The chain recombines TRBV2 with TRBJ2-6, with D possibly being TRBD1 (6 bases). Between the trimmed V and J ends, which lost 7 bases and 2 bases, there was a span of 12 bases. CDR1 is SNHLY, CDR2 FYNNEI, per germline. This CDR3 contains 15 residues. As DNA, the CDR3 is TGTGCCAGCAAGGATAACAGGGCTGGGGCCAACGTCCTGACTTTC. Translated, it gives CASKDNRAGANVLTF.

This clone came up a few times. The chain combines TRBV7-9 with TRBJ1-2, with 8 positions matching TRBD1. V was clipped by 4 bases and J by 8 bases; unmatched bases: 3. The CDR3 runs 12 residues. Germline V gene data show CDR1 as SEHNR and CDR2 as FQNEAQ (reference sequence). For the CDR3, the DNA is TGTGCCAGCAGCTCGACAGGGGAGGGCTACACCTTC. Translated, it gives CASSSTGEGYTF.

The chain couples TRBV7-9 to TRBJ1-4, with D perhaps matching TRBD1 (5 bases). CDR1 and CDR2 (germline): SEHNR, FQNEAQ (reference sequence). V lost 5 bases, J lost 8 bases, and 24 bases lay in between. CDR3 length: 17 residues. The CDR3 DNA reads TGTGCCAGCAGCGTTAACCTGGGCGGGGGAAAAGGGGAAAAACTGTTTTTT. Translation: CASSVNLGGGKGEKLFF.